Shown below are 5 T cell receptor beta chains from a single sample sequenced in a study of OX40 agonist ivuxolimab in advanced cancers. The repertoire was sequenced with immunoSEQ multiplex PCR; TCRdb's copy has only in-frame clones and lacks some. There are 80,000 or so clones in the sample; about nine tenths occur only once, and around 0.19% lies in the top ten. The material was CD4+ or CD8+ T cells sorted from blood, obtained in a trial of the OX40 agonist ivuxolimab. These receptors originate from an adult with an advanced solid tumor such as melanoma, head and neck, liver or kidney cancer.

The rearrangement joins TRBV28 to TRBJ1-5, with D hard to call. This CDR3 has 15 residues. V was pared by 6 bases and J by 0 bases, with 12 bases between. Germline-derived CDR1 and CDR2 are MDHEN and SYDVKM. This CDR3 reads CASSWATVSNQPQHF. DNA of the CDR3: TGTGCCAGCAGCTGGGCGACCGTTAGCAATCAGCCCCAGCATTTT.

The chain has TRBV19 and TRBJ2-2; 7 bases align to TRBD1. Germline V lookup: CDR1 LNHDA, CDR2 SQIVND (reference sequence). This CDR3 has 16 amino acids. The junction had 9 bases not matched to a gene; V was cut back by 4 bases and J by 4 bases. CDR3 nucleotide sequence: TGTGCCAGTAGTACCCGACAGGGAGTATCCACCGGGGAGCTGTTTTTT. This sequence encodes CASSTRQGVSTGELFF.

CDR3 coding DNA: TGTGCCAGCAGCTTAGCACTTGGGGGCGCGGGTGAGCAGTTCTTC. As protein: CASSLALGGAGEQFF. The chain has TRBV7-2 and TRBJ2-1; a weak D match, TRBD1 (6 bases). CDR3 size: 15 residues. Trimming shortened V by 0 bases and J by 9 bases, and 15 bases separated the two germline ends. CDR1 SGHTA and CDR2 FQGNSA come from the germline V gene. Full variable domain (outside the CDR3, taken from reference TRBV7-2 and TRBJ2-1): GAGVSQSPSNKVTEKGKDVELRCDPISGHTALYWYRQSLGQGLEFLIYFQGNSAPDKSGLPSDRFSAERTGGSVSTLTIQRTQQEDSAVYLCASSLALGGAGEQFFGPGTRLTVL.

A remark on this clone: Other DNA sequences from this sample encode an identical CDR3 as well. V gene TRBV2 combines with J gene TRBJ1-2; possibly TRBD1 for D (5 bases). Trimming shortened V by 0 bases and J by 5 bases, and 19 bases separated the two germline ends. Germline lookup yields CDR1 SNHLY and CDR2 FYNNEI. This CDR3 is 17 amino acids long. The CDR3 sequence is CASSEALEGLTLYGYTF. DNA for the CDR3: TGTGCCAGCAGTGAAGCGCTGGAGGGACTAACCTTATATGGCTACACCTTC.

As DNA, the CDR3 is TGTGCCAGCAGTGAGGGGCTAGCGGGGGGATTGAACACCGGGGAGCTGTTTTTT. It specifies CASSEGLAGGLNTGELFF. V usage is TRBV6-1 and J usage is TRBJ2-2; 11 bases are shared with TRBD2. CDR1 is MNHNS and CDR2 is SASEGT in the germline V gene. V lost 3 bases, J lost 1 base, and 7 bases stayed unmatched. CDR3 size: 18 residues.